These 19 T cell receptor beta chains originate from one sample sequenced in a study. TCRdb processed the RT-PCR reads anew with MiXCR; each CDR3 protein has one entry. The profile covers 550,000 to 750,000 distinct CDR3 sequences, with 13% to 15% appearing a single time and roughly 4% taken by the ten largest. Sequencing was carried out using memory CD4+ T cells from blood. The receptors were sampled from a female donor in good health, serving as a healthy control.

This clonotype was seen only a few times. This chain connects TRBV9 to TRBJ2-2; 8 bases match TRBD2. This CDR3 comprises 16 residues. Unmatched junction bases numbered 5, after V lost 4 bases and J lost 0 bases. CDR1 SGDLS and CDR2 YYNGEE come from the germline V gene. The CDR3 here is CASSPRGLANTGELFF. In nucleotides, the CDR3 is TGTGCCAGCAGCCCCCGGGGACTAGCGAACACCGGGGAGCTGTTTTTT. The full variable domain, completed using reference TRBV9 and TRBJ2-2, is DSGVTQTPKHLITATGQRVTLRCSPRSGDLSVYWYQQSLDQGLQFLIQYYNGEERAKGNILERFSAQQFPDLHSELNLSSLELGDSALYFCASSPRGLANTGELFFGEGSRLTVL.

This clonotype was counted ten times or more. The CDR3 reads CASSRGGSGGNEQFF. Written as DNA, the CDR3 is TGCGCCAGCAGCCGAGGGGGCTCGGGCGGAAATGAGCAGTTCTTC. V is TRBV4-3 and J is TRBJ2-1, with 7 bases matching TRBD1. J gave up 7 bases and V 4 bases, and 10 bases lay outside the gene matches. The CDR3 runs 15 residues. CDR1 is LGHNA, CDR2 YSLEER, per germline.

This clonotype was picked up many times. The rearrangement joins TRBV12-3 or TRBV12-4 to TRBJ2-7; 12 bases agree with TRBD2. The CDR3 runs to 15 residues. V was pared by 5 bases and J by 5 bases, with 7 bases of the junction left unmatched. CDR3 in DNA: TGTGCCAGCAGTCTAAGGACTAGCGGGGCTGACGAGCAGTACTTC. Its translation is CASSLRTSGADEQYF.

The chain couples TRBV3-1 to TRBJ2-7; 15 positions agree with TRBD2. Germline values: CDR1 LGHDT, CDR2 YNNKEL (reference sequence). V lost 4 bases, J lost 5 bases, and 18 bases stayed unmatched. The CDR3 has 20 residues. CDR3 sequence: CASSPRGSGLAGGPTHEQYF. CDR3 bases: TGTGCCAGCAGCCCCCGGGGGTCCGGACTAGCGGGAGGGCCCACCCACGAGCAGTACTTC.

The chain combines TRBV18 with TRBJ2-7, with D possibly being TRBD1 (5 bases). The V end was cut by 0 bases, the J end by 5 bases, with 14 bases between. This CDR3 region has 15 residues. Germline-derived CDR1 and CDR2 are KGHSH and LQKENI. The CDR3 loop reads CASSPPSQGLHEQYF. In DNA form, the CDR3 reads TGTGCCAGCTCACCACCGTCCCAGGGTCTACACGAGCAGTACTTC.

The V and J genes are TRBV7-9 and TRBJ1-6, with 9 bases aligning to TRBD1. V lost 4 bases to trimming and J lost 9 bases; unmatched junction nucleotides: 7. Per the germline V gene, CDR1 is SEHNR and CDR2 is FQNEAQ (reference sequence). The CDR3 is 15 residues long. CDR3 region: CASSSGTGSGSPLHF. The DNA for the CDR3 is TGTGCCAGCAGCTCCGGGACAGGGTCCGGTTCACCCCTCCACTTT.

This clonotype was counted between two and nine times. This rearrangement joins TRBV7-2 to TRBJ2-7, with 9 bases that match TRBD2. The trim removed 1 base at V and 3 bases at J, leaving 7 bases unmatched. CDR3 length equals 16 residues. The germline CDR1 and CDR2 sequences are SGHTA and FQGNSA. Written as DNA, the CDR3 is TGTGCCAGCAGCTTAGGGGTTGAAGCGGGAGGCTACGAGCAGTACTTC. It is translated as CASSLGVEAGGYEQYF.

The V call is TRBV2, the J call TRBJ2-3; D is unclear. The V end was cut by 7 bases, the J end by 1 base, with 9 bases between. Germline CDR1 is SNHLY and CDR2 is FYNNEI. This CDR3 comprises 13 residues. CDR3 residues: CASNEERTDTQYF. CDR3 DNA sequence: TGTGCCAGCAACGAGGAGCGCACAGATACGCAGTATTTT.

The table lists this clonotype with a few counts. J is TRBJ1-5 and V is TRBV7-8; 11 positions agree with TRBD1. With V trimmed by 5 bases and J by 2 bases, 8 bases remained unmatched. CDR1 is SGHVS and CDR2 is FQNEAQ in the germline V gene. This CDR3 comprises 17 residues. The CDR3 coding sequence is TGTGCCAGCAGCCCAGGGGGGACAGGGGGACGCAATCAGCCCCAGCATTTT. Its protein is CASSPGGTGGRNQPQHF.

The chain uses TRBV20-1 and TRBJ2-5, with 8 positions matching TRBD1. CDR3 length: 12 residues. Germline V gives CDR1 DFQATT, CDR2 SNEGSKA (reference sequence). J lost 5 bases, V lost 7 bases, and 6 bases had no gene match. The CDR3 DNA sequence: TGCAGTGTGCCAGGGGGCCGGGAGACCCAGTACTTC. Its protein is CSVPGGRETQYF.

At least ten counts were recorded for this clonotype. CDR3 loop: CSARGLAGALSNEQFF. The CDR3 bases are TGCAGTGCTAGAGGTTTAGCGGGGGCCCTAAGCAATGAGCAGTTCTTC. This rearrangement joins TRBV20-1 to TRBJ2-1, with 9 bases matching TRBD2. V gave up 1 base and J gave up 6 bases; unmatched junction bases: 10. Germline CDR1 is DFQATT and CDR2 is SNEGSKA (reference sequence). CDR3 size: 16 residues.

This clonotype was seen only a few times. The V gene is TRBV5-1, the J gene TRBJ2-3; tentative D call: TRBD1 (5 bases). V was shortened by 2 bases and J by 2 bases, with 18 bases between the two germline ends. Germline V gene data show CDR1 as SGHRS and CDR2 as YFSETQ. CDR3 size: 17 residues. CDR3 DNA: TGCGCCAGCAGCTTCTCTAGGGGTAACAGGCTCACAGATACGCAGTATTTT. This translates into CASSFSRGNRLTDTQYF. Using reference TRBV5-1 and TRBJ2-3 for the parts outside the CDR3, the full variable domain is KAGVTQTPRYLIKTRGQQVTLSCSPISGHRSVSWYQQTPGQGLQFLFEYFSETQRNKGNFPGRFSGRQFSNSRSEMNVSTLELGDSALYLCASSFSRGNRLTDTQYFGPGTRLTVL.

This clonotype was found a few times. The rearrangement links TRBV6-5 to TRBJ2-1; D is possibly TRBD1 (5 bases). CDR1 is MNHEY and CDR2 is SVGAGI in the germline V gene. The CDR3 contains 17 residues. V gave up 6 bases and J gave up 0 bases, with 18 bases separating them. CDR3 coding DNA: TGTGCCAGCAGCCCCGTCGGACATTTGAGCTCCTACAATGAGCAGTTCTTC. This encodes CASSPVGHLSSYNEQFF.

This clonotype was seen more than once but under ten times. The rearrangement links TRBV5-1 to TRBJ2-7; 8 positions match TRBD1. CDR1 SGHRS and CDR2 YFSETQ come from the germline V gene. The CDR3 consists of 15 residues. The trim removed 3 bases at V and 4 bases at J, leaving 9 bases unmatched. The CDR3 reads CASSWSGQGAYEQYF. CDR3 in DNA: TGCGCCAGCAGCTGGAGTGGACAGGGTGCTTACGAGCAGTACTTC.

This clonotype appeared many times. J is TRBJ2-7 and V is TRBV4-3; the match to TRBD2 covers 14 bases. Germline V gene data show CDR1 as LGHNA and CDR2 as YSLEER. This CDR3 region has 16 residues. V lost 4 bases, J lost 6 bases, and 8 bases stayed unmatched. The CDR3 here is CASSRTGLAGEREQYF. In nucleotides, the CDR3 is TGCGCCAGCAGCCGAACGGGACTAGCGGGAGAGCGCGAGCAGTACTTC.

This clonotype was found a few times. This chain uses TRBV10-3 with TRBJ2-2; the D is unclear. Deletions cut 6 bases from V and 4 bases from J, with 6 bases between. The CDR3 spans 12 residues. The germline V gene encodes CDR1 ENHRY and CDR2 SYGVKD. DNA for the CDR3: TGTGCCATCAGCCATCGCACCGGGGAGCTGTTTTTT. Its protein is CAISHRTGELFF.

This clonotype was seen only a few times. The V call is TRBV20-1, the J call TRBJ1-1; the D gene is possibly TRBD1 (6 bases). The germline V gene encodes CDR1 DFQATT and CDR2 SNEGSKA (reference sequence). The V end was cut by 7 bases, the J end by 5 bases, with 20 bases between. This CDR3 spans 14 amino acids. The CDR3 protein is CSVTQGSEWTEAFF. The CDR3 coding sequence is TGCAGTGTCACTCAGGGGAGCGAGTGGACTGAAGCTTTCTTT.

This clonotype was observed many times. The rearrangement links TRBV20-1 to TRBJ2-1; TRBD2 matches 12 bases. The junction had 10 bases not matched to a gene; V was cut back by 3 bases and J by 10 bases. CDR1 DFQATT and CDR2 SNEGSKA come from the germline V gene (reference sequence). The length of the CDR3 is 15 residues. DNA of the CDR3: TGCAGTGCTAGGGGCCTGACTAGCGGGGGCCGGGAGCAGTTCTTC. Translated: CSARGLTSGGREQFF.

In DNA, the CDR3 is TGTGCCAGCAGCCTAACGACAGGGACAAGCGAGCAGTACTTC. The encoded protein is CASSLTTGTSEQYF. The rearrangement uses TRBV14 and TRBJ2-7; 7 bases match TRBD1. The V and J ends lost 4 bases and 6 bases, in that order; junction bases with no gene match: 9. The CDR3 is made up of 14 amino acids. Germline assignment: CDR1 SGHDN and CDR2 FVKESK.